A selection of T cell receptor beta chains follows, all from one sample in a study of identical twins. TCRdb redid the calling of the 5' RACE reads with MiXCR, one entry per CDR3 protein. The table includes 430,000 or so distinct CDR3 sequences, roughly 24% detected once. These data were also filed under a second study, of T cells expressing NK-cell markers.

Specimen: CD4+ T cells sorted from blood. The receptors shown here come from a woman under 30 in good health. The CDR3 runs from the conserved cysteine through the conserved F or W. D genes are given only for firm matches. Where a row states a size, it is once, few, many or the class of an expanded clone; other rows omit it.

abundance | j_gene | d_gene | v_gene | CDR3aa | CDR3nt
NA | TRBJ1-1 | NA | TRBV11-2 | CASSSTPEGEAFF | TGTGCCAGCAGCTCTACACCCGAGGGTGAAGCTTTCTTT
few | TRBJ1-2 | TRBD1 | TRBV12-5 | CASANSRNRGHIGVANYGYTF | TGTGCTAGTGCCAACTCTAGAAACAGGGGGCACATAGGTGTAGCTAACTATGGCTACACCTTC
NA | TRBJ1-1 | NA | TRBV5-1 | CASSLAADTEAFF | TGCGCCAGCAGCTTGGCCGCGGACACTGAAGCTTTCTTT
NA | TRBJ2-7 | NA | TRBV7-8 | CASSSLQQEGLQYF | TGTGCCAGCAGCTCGTTACAGCAGGAAGGCCTCCAGTACTTC
NA | TRBJ2-1 | TRBD2 | TRBV7-8 | CASSLARAREVEQFF | TGTGCCAGCAGCTTAGCAAGAGCACGGGAGGTGGAGCAGTTCTTC
few | TRBJ1-3 | NA | TRBV6-1 | CASRPGGSGNTIYF | TGTGCCAGCAGGCCCGGGGGCAGTGGAAACACCATATATTTT
few | TRBJ2-2 | NA | TRBV12-3/TRBV12-4 | CASKINTGELFF | TGTGCCAGCAAAATTAACACCGGGGAGCTGTTTTTT
many | TRBJ2-5 | NA | TRBV29-1 | CSPGSRETQYF | TGCAGCCCAGGGTCACGGGAGACCCAGTACTTC
few | TRBJ1-1 | TRBD1 | TRBV28 | CASSFFSYLRGATEAFF | TGTGCCAGCAGTTTTTTCTCATATCTCAGGGGGGCCACTGAAGCTTTCTTT
NA | TRBJ2-5 | NA | TRBV5-1 | CASRNGGGRETQYF | TGCGCCAGCAGGAACGGGGGCGGCAGGGAGACCCAGTACTTC
NA | TRBJ2-3 | TRBD2 | TRBV20-1 | CSARDGRLAEDTQYF | TGCAGTGCTAGAGATGGGCGGCTAGCGGAGGATACGCAGTATTTT
NA | TRBJ1-3 | NA | TRBV7-2 | CASSFNRASGNTIYF | TGTGCCAGCAGTTTTAACAGGGCCTCTGGAAACACCATATATTTT
many | TRBJ1-1 | NA | TRBV29-1 | CSVEGPVVTEAFF | TGCAGCGTTGAGGGCCCGGTCGTCACTGAAGCTTTCTTT
many | TRBJ2-1 | NA | TRBV7-9 | CASSGLYNEQFF | TGTGCCAGCAGTGGTCTCTACAATGAGCAGTTCTTC
NA | TRBJ2-3 | TRBD2 | TRBV7-9 | CASSLASGRGGTQYF | TGTGCCAGCAGCTTAGCGAGCGGGAGGGGCGGAACGCAGTATTTT
NA | TRBJ1-1 | NA | TRBV14 | CASSHQQVNTEAFF | TGTGCCAGCAGCCATCAACAGGTGAACACTGAAGCTTTCTTT
NA | TRBJ2-3 | TRBD2 | TRBV20-1 | CSATSGTSRPDTRYF | TGCAGTGCTACCTCCGGGACTAGCAGGCCAGATACGCGGTATTTT
NA | TRBJ2-7 | NA | TRBV20-1 | CSASVGGTYEQYF | TGCAGTGCTAGTGTAGGGGGAACCTACGAGCAGTACTTC
NA | TRBJ2-1 | NA | TRBV24-1 | CATSDSDNRENEQFF | TGTGCCACCAGTGATTCAGACAACAGGGAAAATGAGCAGTTCTTC
few | TRBJ1-3 | TRBD1 | TRBV12-3/TRBV12-4 | CASSGTDWGNTIYF | TGTGCCAGCAGTGGGACAGATTGGGGAAACACCATATATTTT
few | TRBJ2-1 | NA | TRBV12-3/TRBV12-4 | CASSLTRTGRCFF | TGTGCCAGCAGTTTAACTCGGACTGGGAGGTGTTTCTTC
few | TRBJ2-7 | TRBD2 | TRBV6-6 | CASKLAGAGEQYF | TGTGCCAGCAAACTAGCGGGAGCGGGGGAGCAGTACTTC
many | TRBJ1-2 | TRBD1 | TRBV20-1 | CSASQGNGYTF | TGCAGTGCCTCACAGGGGAATGGCTACACCTTC
few | TRBJ2-7 | NA | TRBV25-1 | CASSDSRDLPYEQYF | TGTGCCAGCAGTGATTCCAGGGATCTTCCCTACGAGCAGTACTTC
NA | TRBJ2-5 | TRBD2 | TRBV27 | CASSLNPPRLAGKETQYF | TGTGCCAGCAGTTTAAACCCCCCCCGTCTAGCGGGGAAAGAGACCCAGTACTTC
few | TRBJ1-2 | TRBD1 | TRBV10-3 | CAISESGTGLYHYGYTF | TGTGCCATCAGTGAGTCCGGGACAGGGTTGTATCACTATGGCTACACCTTC
NA | TRBJ1-5 | TRBD1 | TRBV18 | CASSSGQGAGNQPQHF | TGTGCCAGCTCATCCGGACAGGGGGCCGGCAATCAGCCCCAGCATTTT
few | TRBJ2-2 | NA | TRBV29-1 | CSVIGGGQPNTGELFF | TGCAGCGTTATCGGGGGGGGACAGCCGAACACCGGGGAGCTGTTTTTT
NA | TRBJ2-1 | TRBD1 | TRBV6-5 | CASRTGVGEQFF | TGTGCCAGCAGGACAGGGGTCGGTGAGCAGTTCTTC
few | TRBJ2-5 | NA | TRBV3-1 | CASSQGGETQYF | TGTGCCAGCAGCCAAGGAGGGGAGACCCAGTACTTC
NA | TRBJ2-3 | TRBD2 | TRBV10-3 | CATFPGLAGADTQYF | TGTGCCACCTTTCCGGGACTAGCGGGAGCAGATACGCAGTATTTT
NA | TRBJ2-1 | TRBD2 | TRBV15 | CATSSVLGLAGGPTFYNEQFF | TGTGCCACCAGCAGCGTCCTGGGACTAGCGGGAGGGCCTACTTTCTACAATGAGCAGTTCTTC
NA | TRBJ2-1 | NA | TRBV10-3 | CAIRPTNNEQFF | TGTGCCATCAGGCCGACCAACAATGAGCAGTTCTTC
NA | TRBJ2-3 | TRBD2 | TRBV6-2/TRBV6-3 | CASSYAPSGSQYF | TGTGCCAGCAGTTACGCCCCTAGCGGATCGCAGTATTTT
NA | TRBJ2-7 | NA | TRBV5-6 | CASSFLNFEQYF | TGTGCCAGCAGCTTTCTTAATTTCGAGCAGTACTTC
NA | TRBJ1-5 | NA | TRBV10-3 | CATLAASNQPQHF | TGTGCCACCCTGGCCGCTAGCAATCAGCCCCAGCATTTT
few | TRBJ2-7 | NA | TRBV7-8 | CASSLERRSSYEQYF | TGTGCCAGCAGCTTAGAGAGGCGCTCCTCCTACGAGCAGTACTTC
NA | TRBJ1-1 | NA | TRBV7-2 | CASRREPGNTEAFF | TGTGCCAGCAGACGAGAACCAGGGAACACTGAAGCTTTCTTT
few | TRBJ1-1 | NA | TRBV6-1 | CASSEFRDVGAFF | TGTGCCAGCAGTGAATTCAGGGACGTGGGGGCTTTCTTT
NA | TRBJ2-1 | TRBD2 | TRBV20-1 | CSAPGTTSGDNEQFF | TGCAGTGCTCCTGGGACGACTAGCGGGGACAATGAGCAGTTCTTC
NA | TRBJ2-3 | TRBD2 | TRBV6-1 | CASSEIAGFTDTQYF | TGTGCCAGCAGTGAAATAGCGGGATTCACAGATACGCAGTATTTT
NA | TRBJ2-3 | TRBD2 | TRBV14 | CASSSGRLALADTQYF | TGTGCCAGCAGCTCGGGCCGACTAGCGCTTGCAGATACGCAGTATTTT
NA | TRBJ2-6 | NA | TRBV10-3 | CATQWARGPRSGANVLTF | TGTGCCACCCAATGGGCCCGGGGCCCCCGATCTGGGGCCAACGTCCTGACTTTC
NA | TRBJ1-1 | TRBD1 | TRBV12-3/TRBV12-4 | CASRQGVNTEAFF | TGTGCCAGCCGACAGGGGGTTAACACTGAAGCTTTCTTT
many | TRBJ2-3 | NA | TRBV2 | CASSEEVNTQYF | TGTGCCAGCAGTGAAGAGGTGAATACGCAGTATTTT
NA | TRBJ1-1 | NA | TRBV12-3/TRBV12-4 | CASSLGAGAFF | TGTGCCAGCAGTTTAGGGGCAGGGGCTTTCTTT
few | TRBJ1-5 | NA | TRBV19 | CASTPGNQPQHF | TGTGCCAGTACCCCGGGCAATCAGCCCCAGCATTTT
NA | TRBJ1-1 | NA | TRBV7-9 | CASSSTTRHRVAEAFF | TGTGCCAGCAGCTCCACAACGCGGCATAGGGTGGCTGAAGCTTTCTTT
NA | TRBJ2-7 | NA | TRBV6-5 | CASSFGRTEQYF | TGTGCCAGCAGCTTCGGAAGGACCGAGCAGTACTTC
NA | TRBJ1-2 | NA | TRBV12-3/TRBV12-4 | CASSLGAVYGYTF | TGTGCCAGCAGTTTAGGGGCAGTCTATGGCTACACCTTC
NA | TRBJ1-2 | NA | TRBV7-2 | CASSLSGQPLGGYTF | TGTGCCAGCAGCTTATCGGGACAACCCCTCGGCGGCTACACCTTC
NA | TRBJ2-2 | TRBD2 | TRBV12-3/TRBV12-4 | CASSLRVGRLAGGTGELFF | TGTGCCAGCAGCCTAAGGGTTGGTCGTCTAGCGGGAGGTACCGGGGAGCTGTTTTTT
few | TRBJ2-5 | TRBD2 | TRBV6-1 | CASRARTSGRVETQYF | TGTGCCAGCAGAGCCCGAACTAGCGGGAGGGTGGAGACCCAGTACTTC
few | TRBJ2-1 | NA | TRBV28 | CASSSPGKVYNEQFF | TGTGCCAGCAGTTCCCCAGGGAAGGTCTACAATGAGCAGTTCTTC
NA | TRBJ1-3 | NA | TRBV20-1 | CSASGGASGNTIYF | TGCAGTGCTAGTGGGGGGGCCTCTGGAAACACCATATATTTT
NA | TRBJ2-7 | NA | TRBV10-3 | CAISEGLSAAAYEQYF | TGTGCCATCAGTGAGGGATTAAGCGCTGCTGCCTACGAGCAGTACTTC
few | TRBJ2-1 | TRBD2 | TRBV4-3 | CASSQVFDLAGGNEQFF | TGCGCCAGCAGCCAAGTATTCGATCTAGCGGGGGGCAATGAGCAGTTCTTC
few | TRBJ2-3 | TRBD2 | TRBV20-1 | CSAKTSGSDRDTQYF | TGCAGTGCTAAGACTAGCGGGAGTGATAGAGATACGCAGTATTTT
NA | TRBJ2-3 | TRBD1 | TRBV4-3 | CASSRDREIDTQYF | TGCGCCAGCAGCCGGGACAGGGAGATAGATACGCAGTATTTT